Presented here are 15 T cell receptor beta chains from one specimen sequenced in a study of OX40 agonist ivuxolimab in advanced cancers. TCRdb keeps only in-frame clones here, not all; method: immunoSEQ multiplex PCR. The table has approximately 80,000 clones, approximately 85% seen once. Sample: CD4+ or CD8+ T cells sorted from blood, taken in a trial of the OX40 agonist ivuxolimab. Receptor source: an adult with an advanced solid tumor such as melanoma, head and neck, liver or kidney cancer.

The CDR3 sequence is CSATGINEQYF. The CDR3 bases are TGCAGTGCTACTGGGATCAACGAGCAGTACTTC. J is TRBJ2-7 and V is TRBV20-1; D is ambiguous. The CDR3 length is 11 residues. Germline V gives CDR1 DFQATT, CDR2 SNEGSKA (reference sequence). Trimming removed 4 bases at V and 5 bases at J, with 9 bases between.

This clone was counted a few times. The chain links TRBV7-9 to TRBJ2-7; D is possibly TRBD1 (6 bases). Germline loops: CDR1 SEHNR, CDR2 FQNEAQ (reference sequence). The V end was cut by 2 bases, the J end by 1 base, with 12 bases between. The CDR3 length is 15 residues. DNA of the CDR3: TGTGCCAGCAGCTTAATGTCAGGGGAATCCTACGAGCAGTACTTC. This codes for CASSLMSGESYEQYF.

This chain links TRBV19 with TRBJ2-7; 8 bases map to TRBD2. Unmatched junction bases numbered 4, after V lost 6 bases and J lost 3 bases. Germline CDR1 LNHDA, CDR2 SQIVND (reference sequence). This CDR3 contains 13 residues. CDR3 region: CASRGLVNYEQYF. CDR3 coding DNA: TGTGCCAGTAGGGGACTAGTCAACTACGAGCAGTACTTC.

The chain links TRBV6-5 to TRBJ1-1, with D hard to call. The germline gives CDR1 MNHEY, CDR2 SVGAGI. The CDR3 loop spans 13 amino acids. The V gene lost 7 bases and the J gene lost 11 bases, with 20 bases spanning the gap. CDR3 sequence reads: CASTPGALGDAFF. The DNA for the CDR3 is TGTGCCAGCACTCCCGGCGCACTCGGGGATGCTTTCTTT.

This clone was found once. This chain uses TRBV7-9 with TRBJ1-1; D is unresolved. V shed 1 base and J shed 3 bases, with 12 bases lying between them. CDR3 length: 15 residues. Germline V gene lookup returns CDR1 SEHNR and CDR2 FQNEAQ (reference sequence). CDR3 region: CASSLGGNGDTEAFF. The CDR3 DNA reads as TGTGCCAGCAGCTTAGGTGGCAACGGGGACACTGAAGCTTTCTTT.

The rearrangement joins TRBV4-3 to TRBJ2-7; the D gene is possibly TRBD1 (6 bases). The V and J ends lost 1 base and 3 bases respectively, with 10 bases between them. Germline V gene sequence: CDR1 LGHNA, CDR2 YSLEER. CDR3 length equals 14 residues. Here the CDR3 DNA reads TGCGCCAGCAGCCAAGGACAGGTATTCTACGAGCAGTACTTC. This sequence encodes CASSQGQVFYEQYF.

The rearrangement joins TRBV20-1 to TRBJ2-7; D is unresolved. Per germline, CDR1 DFQATT and CDR2 SNEGSKA (reference sequence). The CDR3 is made up of 11 amino acids. Trimming removed 5 bases at V and 4 bases at J, with 9 bases between. Written as DNA, the CDR3 is TGCAGTGCTCTGAATGCTTACGAGCAGTACTTC. It specifies CSALNAYEQYF.

The CDR3 DNA is TGTGCCAGCAGCCAAGGACTAGCGTTTGATACGCAGTATTTT. Translating it yields CASSQGLAFDTQYF. This chain uses TRBV5-6 with TRBJ2-3; 9 bases agree with TRBD2. Germline V gene sequence: CDR1 SGHDT, CDR2 YYEEEE. V was clipped by 4 bases and J by 6 bases; unmatched bases: 6. The CDR3 sequence is 14 residues long.

The V call is TRBV9, the J call TRBJ1-2, with 7 nucleotides matching TRBD1. This CDR3 region has 13 residues. J lost 4 bases, V lost 0 bases, and 0 bases had no gene match. The germline V gene has CDR1 SGDLS and CDR2 YYNGEE. CDR3 sequence: CASSVGDSYGYTF. Written as DNA, the CDR3 is TGTGCCAGCAGCGTAGGGGACAGCTATGGCTACACCTTC.

The chain is built from TRBV7-9 and TRBJ1-1, with D tentatively TRBD1 (6 bases). The CDR3 is made up of 16 amino acids. CDR1 SEHNR and CDR2 FQNEAQ come from the germline V gene (reference sequence). The germline V and J ends were trimmed by 10 bases and 0 bases, with 21 bases remaining between them. The CDR3 is CAIEPTKDRLNTEAFF. The CDR3 DNA is TGTGCCATCGAACCGACAAAGGACAGACTGAACACTGAAGCTTTCTTT.

The table lists this clone with a count of one. CDR3 sequence reads: CASSEWGEANYGYTF. In DNA, the CDR3 is TGTGCCAGCAGTGAATGGGGGGAGGCTAACTATGGCTACACCTTC. This chain connects TRBV2 to TRBJ1-2, with a weak D call TRBD1 (5 bases). CDR1 is SNHLY and CDR2 is FYNNEI in the germline V gene. V was pared by 2 bases and J by 0 bases, with 10 bases between. The CDR3 loop spans 15 amino acids.

A single count supports this clone. The genes are TRBV28 and TRBJ2-2, with 8 bases aligning to TRBD2. V lost 6 bases, J lost 1 base, and 7 bases stayed unmatched. Germline V gene lookup returns CDR1 MDHEN and CDR2 SYDVKM. The length of the CDR3 is 16 residues. The CDR3 DNA sequence: TGTGCCAGCAGCCCCGGGGGGGGACAGAACACCGGGGAGCTGTTTTTT. Translated: CASSPGGGQNTGELFF.

The chain combines TRBV27 with TRBJ1-5; D gene unclear. Germline V gene data show CDR1 as MNHEY and CDR2 as SMNVEV (reference sequence). This CDR3 spans 14 amino acids. V was clipped by 7 bases and J by 6 bases, with 16 bases between them. The CDR3 here is CASTGSPWGQPQHF. The CDR3 DNA sequence: TGTGCCAGCACGGGTTCCCCCTGGGGTCAGCCCCAGCATTTT.

This clone was counted a single time. This chain connects TRBV11-3 to TRBJ1-1; D is ambiguous. Trimming stripped 1 base from V and 0 bases from J, with 15 bases between. The CDR3 runs to 17 residues. Germline CDR1 SGHNT, CDR2 YENEEA. As DNA, the CDR3 is TGTGCCAGCAGCTTAGTCGGGTTTGGCAGCATGAACACTGAAGCTTTCTTT. This translates into CASSLVGFGSMNTEAFF.

The rearrangement links TRBV4-3 to TRBJ2-5; 9 bases are a match to TRBD2. Judging by the DNA end, TRBJ2-7 fits better; the J call may be wrong. This CDR3 has 22 amino acids. Looked up from germline, CDR1 is LGHNA and CDR2 is YSLEER. In DNA form, the CDR3 reads TGCGCCAGCAGCCAAGATTGGAGTATCCCGGAGTTTATGCGGGAGGGCTTACACGAGCAGTACTTC. This gives the protein CASSQDWSIPEFMREGLHEQYF.